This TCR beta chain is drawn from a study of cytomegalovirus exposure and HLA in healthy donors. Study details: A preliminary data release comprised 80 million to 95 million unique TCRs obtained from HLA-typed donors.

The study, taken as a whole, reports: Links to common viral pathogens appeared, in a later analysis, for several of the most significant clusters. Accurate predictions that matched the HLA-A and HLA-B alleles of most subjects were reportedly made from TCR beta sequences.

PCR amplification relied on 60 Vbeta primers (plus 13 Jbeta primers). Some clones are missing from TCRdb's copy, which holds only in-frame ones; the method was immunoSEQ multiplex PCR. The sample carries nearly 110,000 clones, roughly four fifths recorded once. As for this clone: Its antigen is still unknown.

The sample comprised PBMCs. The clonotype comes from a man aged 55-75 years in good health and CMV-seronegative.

CDR3 sequence reads: CATSRDAGANEKLFF. The CDR3 nucleotides are TGTGCCACCAGCAGAGATGCGGGGGCTAATGAAAAACTGTTTTTT. The V gene is TRBV15, the J gene TRBJ1-4; D is possibly TRBD1 (5 bases). This CDR3 has 15 residues. Germline V gives CDR1 LNHNV, CDR2 YYDKDF (reference sequence). Trimming removed 0 bases from V and 3 bases from J, with 8 bases in between.